This TCR beta chain was retrieved from a study of shared clonotypes between healthy human individuals. Study in general: CD4 naive cells filled three plates per donor, CD4 memory three, CD8 naive two and CD8 memory one. Study observations and caveats: A generally larger estimated richness was seen in naive subsets than in memory subsets.

As for this clone: As yet, its antigen is unknown.

Sequencing was performed with immunoSEQ multiplex PCR; in TCRdb, only in-frame clones are kept and a portion is missing. Here the sample spans 1.6 million or so clones, 98% to 99% being singletons. The donors were all Caucasian adults (living in Nashville, Tennessee). This CDR3 has 17 residues. Per germline, CDR1 LNHDA and CDR2 SQIVND (reference sequence). J lost 5 bases, V lost 7 bases, and 16 bases had no gene match. Sequenced sample: naive CD4+ T cells sorted from blood. Subset defined: CD45RA+ positively selected. V is TRBV19 and J is TRBJ2-1, with 8 bases lining up with TRBD2. The receptor was derived from a man between 25 and 39 years old in good health. CDR3 nucleotides: TGTGCCAGTAAGCATTTAACGAAACGGGAGGGCCACAATGAGCAGTTCTTC. As protein: CASKHLTKREGHNEQFF.